The 17 T cell receptor beta chains reported below all come from one sample, sequenced in a study of OX40 agonist ivuxolimab in advanced cancers. The table came from immunoSEQ multiplex PCR; TCRdb's copy has only in-frame clones and leaves some out. The sample carries about 22,000 clones, 80% to 90% recorded once. Sequenced material: CD4+ or CD8+ T cells sorted from blood, taken in a trial of the OX40 agonist ivuxolimab. The origin of the receptors is an adult with an advanced solid tumor such as melanoma, head and neck, liver or kidney cancer.

This clone was observed a single time. V is TRBV18 and J is TRBJ2-5; D call uncertain. Germline CDR1 is KGHSH and CDR2 is LQKENI. CDR3 length equals 15 residues. Between the trimmed V and J ends, which lost 4 bases and 2 bases, there was a span of 14 bases. The CDR3 here is CASSLSTARQETQYF. The CDR3 DNA follows: TGTGCCAGCTCACTTTCCACAGCCAGGCAAGAGACCCAGTACTTC.

This chain uses TRBV19 with TRBJ2-7; possible D gene TRBD1, 6 bases. Germline CDR1 is LNHDA and CDR2 is SQIVND (reference sequence). The V gene lost 2 bases and the J gene lost 1 base, with 9 bases spanning the gap. This CDR3 comprises 14 residues. The CDR3 loop is CASSIQDSSYEQYF. As DNA, the CDR3 is TGTGCCAGTAGTATACAGGACAGTTCCTACGAGCAGTACTTC.

In this sample, this clone turned up a few times. The V call is TRBV11-2, the J call TRBJ1-1; TRBD1 might be the D (5 bases). Germline values: CDR1 SGHAT, CDR2 FQNNGV. V lost 5 bases, J lost 5 bases, and 12 bases lay in between. The CDR3 sequence is 13 residues long. The CDR3 DNA is TGTGCCAGCAGCGCTTATCGGGGGACTGAAGCTTTCTTT. It encodes CASSAYRGTEAFF.

This sequence joins TRBV9 and TRBJ2-5; 10 bases are shared with TRBD2. Trimming at V came to 2 bases and at J to 5 bases, leaving 6 bases not matched to a gene. CDR1 SGDLS and CDR2 YYNGEE come from the germline V gene. The CDR3 sequence is 15 residues long. Here the CDR3 reads CASSVSGGEKETQYF. The CDR3 DNA follows: TGTGCCAGCAGCGTGAGCGGGGGGGAAAAGGAGACCCAGTACTTC.

The chain combines TRBV6-6 with TRBJ2-2; TRBD2 aligns across 7 bases. This CDR3 contains 15 residues. V shed 6 bases, J shed 0 bases, and the junction held 4 bases outside the gene matches. The V gene's germline CDR1 is MNHNY and CDR2 SVGAGI (reference sequence). CDR3 DNA: TGTGCCAGCAGCCCGGCGGGGGCGAACACCGGGGAGCTGTTTTTT. Encoded protein: CASSPAGANTGELFF.

The V call is TRBV7-8, the J call TRBJ2-1; maybe TRBD1 (5 bases). Germline V gene sequence: CDR1 SGHVS, CDR2 FQNEAQ. The CDR3 loop spans 15 amino acids. Trimming took 1 base from V and 3 from J, leaving 10 bases between them. CDR3 region: CASSLDGAGYNEQFF. CDR3 nucleotides: TGTGCCAGCAGCTTAGATGGGGCCGGCTACAATGAGCAGTTCTTC. The variable domain in full, with the rest retrieved from reference TRBV7-8 and TRBJ2-1, is GAGVSQSPRYKVAKRGQDVALRCDPISGHVSLFWYQQALGQGPEFLTYFQNEAQLDKSGLPSDRFFAERPEGSVSTLKIQRTQQEDSAVYLCASSLDGAGYNEQFFGPGTRLTVL.

The chain recombines TRBV2 with TRBJ1-4; D is unclear. CDR3 size: 16 residues. Trimming cost V 5 bases and J 5 bases, with 18 bases left between them. CDR1 SNHLY and CDR2 FYNNEI come from the germline V gene. The CDR3 sequence: CASSSRDTFGNEKLFF. The CDR3 DNA follows: TGTGCCAGCAGTTCCCGAGACACCTTCGGAAATGAAAAACTGTTTTTT.

The V gene is TRBV7-9, the J gene TRBJ2-7; D remains unclear. V was shortened by 1 base and J by 3 bases, with 10 bases between the two germline ends. CDR1 is SEHNR and CDR2 is FQNEAQ in the germline V gene (reference sequence). The CDR3 length is 14 residues. The CDR3 nucleotides read TGTGCCAGCAGCTTAGAGGGAAGTGGCTACGAGCAGTACTTC. Its protein is CASSLEGSGYEQYF.

The rearrangement uses TRBV6-6 and TRBJ1-4; a possible D gene is TRBD1 (5 bases). The CDR3 totals 15 residues. V lost 6 bases and J 6 bases, leaving 17 bases between the germline ends. Germline loops: CDR1 MNHNY, CDR2 SVGAGI (reference sequence). The CDR3 sequence: CASSQTGALYEKLFF. In DNA, the CDR3 is TGTGCCAGCAGCCAAACCGGGGCCTTATATGAAAAACTGTTTTTT.

The V gene is TRBV7-9, the J gene TRBJ1-1, with no clear D. Trimming stripped 5 bases from V and 8 bases from J, with 12 bases between. Germline CDR1 reads SEHNR; CDR2 reads FQNEAQ (reference sequence). The CDR3 has 12 residues. CDR3 coding DNA: TGTGCCAGCAGCCCCGAGTGGCAGGAAGCTTTCTTT. Its protein product is CASSPEWQEAFF.

The chain joins TRBV11-2 to TRBJ2-3, with 8 bases that match TRBD1. The CDR3 totals 15 residues. The V gene end was trimmed by 3 bases and the J gene end by 3 bases; junction bases not matched to a gene: 5. CDR1 and CDR2 from the germline V gene are SGHAT and FQNNGV. The CDR3, as DNA: TGTGCCAGCAGCTTCAGGGGGCGCGGGACAGATACGCAGTATTTT. Its translation is CASSFRGRGTDTQYF.

The chain couples TRBV29-1 to TRBJ2-3; possible D gene TRBD2, 6 bases. Trimming took 3 bases from V and 6 from J, leaving 25 bases between them. The CDR3 spans 17 residues. Per the germline V gene, CDR1 is SQVTM and CDR2 is ANQGSEA. The CDR3 here is CSVEGGDSSGVTDTQYF. In DNA, the CDR3 is TGCAGCGTTGAGGGTGGCGACAGTTCGGGGGTGACCGATACGCAGTATTTT.

This clone has only one observation. V is TRBV7-6 and J is TRBJ2-7; possibly TRBD2 for D (5 bases). Germline V gene data show CDR1 as SGHVS and CDR2 as FNYEAQ. The CDR3 is 13 amino acids. With 8 bases removed from V and 2 bases from J, the gap between germline ends came to 13 bases. CDR3 loop: CASGTGGTYEQYF. DNA for the CDR3: TGTGCCAGCGGAACCGGAGGTACCTACGAGCAGTACTTC.

The sample holds a few counts of this clone. This chain uses TRBV9 with TRBJ2-6, with D tentatively TRBD2 (5 bases). The germline CDR1 and CDR2 sequences are SGDLS and YYNGEE. Trimming stripped 3 bases from V and 1 base from J, with 8 bases between. The CDR3 sequence is 15 residues long. The CDR3, as DNA: TGTGCCAGCAGCGCCGAGGGTTCTGGGGCCAACGTCCTGACTTTC. This encodes CASSAEGSGANVLTF.

The chain couples TRBV6-5 to TRBJ1-1; D unresolved. V was cut by 4 bases and J by 2 bases, with 11 bases left in between. Germline V gives CDR1 MNHEY, CDR2 SVGAGI. The CDR3 is made up of 14 amino acids. CDR3 protein: CASSSSGLNTEAFF. The CDR3 coding sequence is TGTGCCAGCAGTTCCAGTGGCCTAAACACTGAAGCTTTCTTT.

The chain employs TRBV9 and TRBJ2-1; no reliable D call. V was pared by 5 bases and J by 5 bases, with 14 bases between. The CDR3 contains 14 residues. Germline loops: CDR1 SGDLS, CDR2 YYNGEE. The CDR3 protein is CASSPRQGNNEQFF. As DNA, the CDR3 is TGTGCCAGCAGTCCACGACAAGGCAACAATGAGCAGTTCTTC.

The V gene is TRBV6-5, the J gene TRBJ1-1; the match to TRBD1 covers 7 bases. The CDR3 is 13 amino acids. Germline assignment: CDR1 MNHEY and CDR2 SVGAGI. V shed 8 bases and J 11 bases; nucleotides not matched to a gene: 14. DNA of the CDR3: TGTGCCAGCTCCTCATTAGGGGGCGAGGTGGCTTTCTTT. Amino acids: CASSSLGGEVAFF.